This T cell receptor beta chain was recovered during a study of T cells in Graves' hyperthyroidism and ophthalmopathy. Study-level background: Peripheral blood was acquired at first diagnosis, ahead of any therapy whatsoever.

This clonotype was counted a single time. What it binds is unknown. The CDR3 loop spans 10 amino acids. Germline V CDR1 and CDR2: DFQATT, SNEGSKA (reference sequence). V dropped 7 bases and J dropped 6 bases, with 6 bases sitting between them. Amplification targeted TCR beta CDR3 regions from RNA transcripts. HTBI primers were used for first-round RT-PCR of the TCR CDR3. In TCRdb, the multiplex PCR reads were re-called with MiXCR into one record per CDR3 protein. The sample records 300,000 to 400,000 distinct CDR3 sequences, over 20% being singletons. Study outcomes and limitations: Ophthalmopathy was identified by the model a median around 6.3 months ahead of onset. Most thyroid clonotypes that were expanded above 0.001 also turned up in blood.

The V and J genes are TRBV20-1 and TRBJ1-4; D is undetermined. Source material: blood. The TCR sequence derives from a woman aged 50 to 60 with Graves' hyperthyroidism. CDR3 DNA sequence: TGCAGTGTTCTGCATGAAAAACTGTTTTTT. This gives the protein CSVLHEKLFF.